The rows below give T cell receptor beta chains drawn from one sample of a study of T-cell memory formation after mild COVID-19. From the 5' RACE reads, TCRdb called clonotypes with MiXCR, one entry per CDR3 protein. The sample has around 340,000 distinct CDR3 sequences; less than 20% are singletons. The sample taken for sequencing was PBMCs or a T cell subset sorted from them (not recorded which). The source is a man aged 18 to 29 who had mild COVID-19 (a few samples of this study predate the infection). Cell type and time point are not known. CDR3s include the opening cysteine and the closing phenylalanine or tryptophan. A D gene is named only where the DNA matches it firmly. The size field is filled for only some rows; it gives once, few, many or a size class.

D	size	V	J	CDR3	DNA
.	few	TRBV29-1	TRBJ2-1	CSVDLLTVGEQFF	TGCAGCGTTGACCTACTGACGGTGGGTGAGCAGTTCTTC
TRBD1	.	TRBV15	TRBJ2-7	CATSRPQVVGTAYEQYF	TGTGCCACCAGCAGGCCTCAGGTAGTCGGGACAGCGTACGAGCAGTACTTC
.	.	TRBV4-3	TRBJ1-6	CASRSTDSPLHF	TGCGCCAGCAGATCCACCGATTCACCCCTCCACTTT
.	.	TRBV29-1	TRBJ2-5	CSVDTNQETQYF	TGCAGCGTTGATACAAACCAAGAGACCCAGTACTTC
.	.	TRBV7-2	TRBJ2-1	CASRTDLGGLNEQFF	TGTGCCAGCCGAACCGATTTGGGGGGTTTGAATGAGCAGTTCTTC
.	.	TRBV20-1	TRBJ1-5	CSAIRGTGPQHF	TGCAGTGCAATTCGCGGAACGGGGCCCCAGCATTTT
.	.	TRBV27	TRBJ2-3	CASSLVGVPDTQYF	TGTGCCAGCAGTCTCGTTGGGGTTCCAGATACGCAGTATTTT
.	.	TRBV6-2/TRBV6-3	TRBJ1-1	CASSFLSRSTEAFF	TGTGCCAGCAGCTTCCTGTCTCGGAGCACTGAAGCTTTCTTT
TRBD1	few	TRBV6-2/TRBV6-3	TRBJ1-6	CASSLRTGRSPLHF	TGTGCCAGCAGTCTAAGGACAGGGCGTTCACCCCTCCACTTT
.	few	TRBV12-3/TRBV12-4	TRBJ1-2	CASSFWQFGYTF	TGTGCCAGCAGTTTCTGGCAGTTTGGCTACACCTTC
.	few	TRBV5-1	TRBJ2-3	CASRLLGVGSDTQYF	TGCGCCAGCAGATTATTGGGGGTTGGGTCAGATACGCAGTATTTT
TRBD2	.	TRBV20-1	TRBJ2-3	CSAVGTTADTQYF	TGCAGTGCTGTCGGGACTACCGCGGATACGCAGTATTTT
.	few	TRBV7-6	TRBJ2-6	CASSPRLDSGANVLTF	TGTGCCAGCAGCCCCAGACTAGACTCTGGGGCCAACGTCCTGACTTTC
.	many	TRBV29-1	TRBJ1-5	CSVVLQNQPQHF	TGCAGCGTTGTACTGCAGAATCAGCCCCAGCATTTT
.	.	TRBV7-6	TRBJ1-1	CASSLYRVGTEAFF	TGTGCCAGCAGCTTATATAGGGTTGGCACTGAAGCTTTCTTT
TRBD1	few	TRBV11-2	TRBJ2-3	CASSLTGGVADTQYF	TGTGCCAGCAGCTTAACAGGGGGCGTTGCAGATACGCAGTATTTT
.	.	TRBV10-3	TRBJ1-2	CAITMDSLTPYGYTF	TGTGCCATCACCATGGACAGCCTGACCCCTTATGGCTACACCTTC
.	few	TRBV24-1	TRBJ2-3	CATSVRGAQYF	TGTGCCACCAGTGTGCGGGGAGCGCAGTATTTT
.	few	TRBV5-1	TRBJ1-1	CASSLAETGGFVAFF	TGCGCCAGCAGCTTGGCCGAGACAGGCGGCTTTGTAGCTTTCTTT
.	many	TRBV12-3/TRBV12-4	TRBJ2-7	CASSLGGALSYEQYF	TGTGCCAGCAGTTTGGGGGGGGCCCTCTCCTACGAGCAGTACTTC
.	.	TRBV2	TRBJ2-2	CASSENGGNTGELFF	TGTGCCAGCAGTGAAAACGGGGGTAACACCGGGGAGCTGTTTTTT
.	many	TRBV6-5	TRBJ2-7	CASSPLGRVGSYEQYF	TGTGCCAGCAGCCCACTGGGCCGGGTAGGCTCCTACGAGCAGTACTTC
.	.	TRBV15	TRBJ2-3	CATSRTGADADTQYF	TGTGCCACCAGCAGGACAGGCGCCGACGCAGATACGCAGTATTTT
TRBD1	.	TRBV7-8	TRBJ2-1	CASSLGTGGSYNEQFF	TGTGCCAGCAGCTTAGGGACAGGCGGCTCCTACAATGAGCAGTTCTTC
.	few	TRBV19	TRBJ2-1	CASSISDNEQFF	TGTGCCAGTAGTATATCTGACAATGAGCAGTTCTTC
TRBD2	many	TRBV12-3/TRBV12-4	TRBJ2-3	CASSLIAGGTDTQYF	TGTGCCAGCAGTTTAATAGCGGGGGGCACAGATACGCAGTATTTT
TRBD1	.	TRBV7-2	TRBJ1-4	CASSRDRGTEKLFF	TGTGCCAGCAGTCGGGACAGGGGGACTGAAAAACTGTTTTTT
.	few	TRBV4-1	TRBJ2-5	CASSQEPGRETQYF	TGCGCCAGCAGCCAAGAGCCAGGGCGGGAGACCCAGTACTTC
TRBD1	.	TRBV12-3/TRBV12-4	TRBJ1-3	CASRKQGAGGNTIYF	TGTGCCAGCAGGAAACAGGGGGCAGGAGGAAACACCATATATTTT
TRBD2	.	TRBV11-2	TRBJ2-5	CASSSRSGDHGTQYF	TGTGCCAGCAGCTCCCGAAGCGGGGACCACGGGACCCAGTACTTC
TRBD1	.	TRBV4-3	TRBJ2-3	CASSQGPDRSTDTQYF	TGCGCCAGCAGCCAAGGCCCGGACAGGAGTACAGATACGCAGTATTTT
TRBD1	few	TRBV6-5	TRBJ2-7	CASSYSDRGTYEQYF	TGTGCCAGCAGTTACTCGGACAGGGGTACCTACGAGCAGTACTTC
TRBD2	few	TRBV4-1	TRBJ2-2	CASSPQALRVGGAGELFF	TGCGCCAGCAGCCCGCAGGCTTTAAGAGTGGGGGGGGCCGGGGAGCTGTTTTTT
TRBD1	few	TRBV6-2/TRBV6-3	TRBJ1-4	CASSTLRDRGSLSRLLFF	TGTGCCAGCAGTACCCTCCGGGACAGGGGGTCCCTATCCCGATTACTGTTTTTT
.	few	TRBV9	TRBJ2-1	CASSVAGDYNEQFF	TGTGCCAGCAGCGTAGCCGGTGATTACAATGAGCAGTTCTTC
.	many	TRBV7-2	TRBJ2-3	CASSRRATDTQYF	TGTGCCAGCAGCCGCAGGGCCACAGATACGCAGTATTTT
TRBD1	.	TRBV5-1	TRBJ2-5	CASSSGTGGEETQYF	TGCGCCAGCAGCTCCGGGACAGGGGGGGAAGAGACCCAGTACTTC
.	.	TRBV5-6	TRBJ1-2	CASSLGTAELYGYTF	TGTGCCAGCAGCTTGGGAACAGCCGAACTCTATGGCTACACCTTC
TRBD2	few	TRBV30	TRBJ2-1	CAWSVAGGPYNEQFF	TGTGCCTGGAGTGTTGCGGGGGGGCCCTACAATGAGCAGTTCTTC
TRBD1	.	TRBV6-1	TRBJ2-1	CASSSNQQGLNEQFF	TGTGCCAGCAGCTCAAACCAACAGGGGTTGAATGAGCAGTTCTTC
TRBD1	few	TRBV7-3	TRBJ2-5	CASSEGQGREETQYF	TGTGCCAGCAGCGAGGGACAGGGGAGGGAAGAGACCCAGTACTTC
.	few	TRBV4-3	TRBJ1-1	CASSRLNGGRTEAFF	TGCGCCAGCAGCCGACTAAATGGGGGTCGGACTGAAGCTTTCTTT
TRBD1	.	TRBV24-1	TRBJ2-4	CATSDPRQGNAKNIQYF	TGTGCCACCAGTGATCCCCGACAGGGAAACGCCAAAAACATTCAGTACTTC
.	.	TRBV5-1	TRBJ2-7	CASSPGGDLREQYF	TGCGCCAGCAGCCCCGGCGGGGACCTGAGGGAGCAGTACTTC
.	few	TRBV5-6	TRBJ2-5	CASSGDFKETQYF	TGTGCCAGCAGCGGGGACTTCAAAGAGACCCAGTACTTC
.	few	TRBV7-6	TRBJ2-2	CASSLSRVNTGELFF	TGTGCCAGCAGCTTGAGCCGGGTCAACACCGGGGAGCTGTTTTTT
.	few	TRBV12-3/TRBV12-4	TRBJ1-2	CASSFGDSLYTF	TGTGCCAGCAGTTTCGGGGACTCCCTCTACACCTTC
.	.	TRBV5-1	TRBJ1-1	CASSLGGSGGTEAFF	TGCGCCAGCAGCTTAGGAGGGTCCGGAGGCACTGAAGCTTTCTTT
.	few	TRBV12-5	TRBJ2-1	CASGWAVRESSYNEQFF	TGTGCTAGTGGCTGGGCCGTCAGGGAAAGCTCCTACAATGAGCAGTTCTTC
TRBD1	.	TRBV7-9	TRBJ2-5	CASSRWDRGPETQYF	TGTGCCAGCAGCAGATGGGACAGGGGGCCAGAGACCCAGTACTTC
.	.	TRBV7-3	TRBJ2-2	CASSTGTPYTGELFF	TGTGCCAGCAGCACCGGGACCCCGTACACCGGGGAGCTGTTTTTT
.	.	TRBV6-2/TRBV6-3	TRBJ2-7	CASSYSAGLYEQYF	TGTGCCAGCAGTTACTCCGCGGGGCTCTACGAGCAGTACTTC
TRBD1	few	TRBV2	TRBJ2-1	CASNEPGQGDEQFF	TGTGCCAGCAATGAACCGGGACAGGGCGATGAGCAGTTCTTC
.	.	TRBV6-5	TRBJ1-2	CASSWGFYYGYTF	TGTGCCAGCAGTTGGGGATTCTACTATGGCTACACCTTC
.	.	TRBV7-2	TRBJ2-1	CASTAGRYNEQFF	TGTGCCAGCACCGCCGGCCGTTACAATGAGCAGTTCTTC
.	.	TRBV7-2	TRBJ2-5	CASSLVVPQETQYF	TGTGCCAGCAGCTTAGTGGTGCCGCAAGAGACCCAGTACTTC
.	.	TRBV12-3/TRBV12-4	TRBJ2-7	CASRMGGEQYF	TGTGCCAGTCGGATGGGAGGCGAGCAGTACTTC
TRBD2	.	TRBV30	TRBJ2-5	CAWKVAGAGAQYF	TGTGCCTGGAAAGTAGCGGGGGCCGGGGCCCAGTACTTC
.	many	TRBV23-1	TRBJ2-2	CASSQSESPLGSPNTGELFF	TGCGCCAGCAGTCAATCGGAATCCCCGTTAGGCAGTCCCAACACCGGGGAGCTGTTTTTT
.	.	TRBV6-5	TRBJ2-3	CASSYAQGSSTDTQYF	TGTGCCAGCAGCTATGCTCAGGGGAGCTCGACAGATACGCAGTATTTT